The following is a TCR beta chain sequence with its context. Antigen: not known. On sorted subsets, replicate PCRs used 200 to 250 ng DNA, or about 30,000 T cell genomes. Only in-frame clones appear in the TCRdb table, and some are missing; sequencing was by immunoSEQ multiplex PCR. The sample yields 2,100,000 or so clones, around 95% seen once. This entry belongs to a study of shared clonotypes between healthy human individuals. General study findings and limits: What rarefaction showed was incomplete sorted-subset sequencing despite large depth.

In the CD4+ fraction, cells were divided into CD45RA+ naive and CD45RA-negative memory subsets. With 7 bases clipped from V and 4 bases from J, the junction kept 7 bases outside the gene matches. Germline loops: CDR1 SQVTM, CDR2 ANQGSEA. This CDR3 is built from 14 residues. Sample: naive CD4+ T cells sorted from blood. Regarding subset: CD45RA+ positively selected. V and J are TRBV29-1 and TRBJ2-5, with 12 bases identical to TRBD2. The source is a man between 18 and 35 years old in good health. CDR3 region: CSASSGGASETQYF. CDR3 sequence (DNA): TGCAGCGCGTCTAGCGGGGGGGCCTCAGAGACCCAGTACTTC.